The rows below give T cell receptor beta chains drawn from one sample of a study of ipilimumab plus nivolumab after autologous stem cell transplantation. Here immunoSEQ multiplex PCR was the method, and the copy in TCRdb shows in-frame clones only, minus some. The sample yields 37,000 or so clones, roughly 92% seen once. Sequenced material: PBMCs, taken in a trial of ipilimumab plus nivolumab as post-transplant consolidation. These receptors were obtained from a male donor with multiple myeloma. The CDR3 runs from the conserved cysteine through the conserved F or W. The D gene is left open where the match is weak. Part of the rows lack a size; the others show once, few, many or a class for expanded clones.

>once|TRBD1|TRBV7-8|TRBJ1-1
TGTGCCAGCAGCTACGGGACAGGGAACGTGGACACTGAAGCTTTCTTT
CASSYGTGNVDTEAFF
>-|TRBD1|TRBV27|TRBJ2-7
TGTGCCAGCCGGGACAGGGCGTTTGGGCAGTACTTC
CASRDRAFGQYF
>-|TRBD2|TRBV4-3|TRBJ2-1
TGCGCCAGCAGCCAAAAAAACTCATTAGCGGGAGGCTACAATGAGCAGTTCTTC
CASSQKNSLAGGYNEQFF
>-|TRBD1|TRBV5-1|TRBJ2-1
TGCGCCAGCAGCCTCCGGACAGGGAACGATGAGCAGTTCTTC
CASSLRTGNDEQFF
>-|-|TRBV7-8|TRBJ1-5
TGTGCCAGCAGTCGATTTACAGGTCCGAATCAGCCCCAGCATTTT
CASSRFTGPNQPQHF
>once|TRBD1|TRBV6-5|TRBJ1-1
TGTGCCAGCAGCCGGGGGGGACAGAAGGGTTTCTTT
CASSRGGQKGFF
>-|-|TRBV7-2|TRBJ1-5
TGTGCCAACAGCTTAGTGGGGCAGGGAGGCCAGCCCCAGCATTTT
CANSLVGQGGQPQHF
>once|-|TRBV25-1|TRBJ1-2
TGTGCCAGCAGTCCCTCAGGGACGTTCTATGGCTACACCTTC
CASSPSGTFYGYTF
>-|-|TRBV7-2|TRBJ2-5
TGTGCCAGCAGCGACAGGATGGGAGAGACCCAGTACTTC
CASSDRMGETQYF
>-|-|TRBV5-3|TRBJ2-3
TGTGCCAGAAGCTGTCTGGGGCGAACGACAGATACGCAGTATTTT
CARSCLGRTTDTQYF
>-|-|TRBV6-5|TRBJ2-1
TGTGCCAGCAGCAACTCCGGGGGGCAGTTCTTC
CASSNSGGQFF
>-|TRBD1|TRBV15|TRBJ2-4
TGTGCCACCAGCAGAGATGTGGGGGACAGGGTTGCCTTC
CATSRDVGDRVAF
>-|-|TRBV6-1|TRBJ1-4
TGTGCCAGCAAGGCAGGGTCTGAAAAACTGTTTTTT
CASKAGSEKLFF
>-|-|TRBV11-2|TRBJ2-3
TGTGCCAGCAGCTTAGAACGTTTAGAGATGACGCAGTATTTT
CASSLERLEMTQYF
>-|-|TRBV10-3|TRBJ1-6
TGTGCCATCAGAGGACACGGGGGTAATTCACCCCTCCACTTT
CAIRGHGGNSPLHF
>-|-|TRBV28|TRBJ1-4
TGTGCCAGCATAGGCGGGGGCGGTGAAAAACTGTTTTTT
CASIGGGGEKLFF
>-|-|TRBV2|TRBJ2-3
TGTGCCAGCAGTAGGTCTAGGTTCCAGGTAACAGATACGCAGTATTTT
CASSRSRFQVTDTQYF
>-|-|TRBV6-1|TRBJ1-2
TGTGCCAGCAGTGAAGCGTTCACCGCAGCTAACTATGGCTACACCTTC
CASSEAFTAANYGYTF
>-|-|TRBV7-9|TRBJ1-1
TGTGCCAGCAGCTTTTCTCGTCAGAGCAATCTGAACACTGAAGCTTTCTTT
CASSFSRQSNLNTEAFF
>-|-|TRBV28|TRBJ1-4
TGTGCCAGCAGTTTAGTTACAGTAACTAATGAAAAACTGTTTTTT
CASSLVTVTNEKLFF
>-|-|TRBV28|TRBJ2-1
TGTGCCAGCAGTTTCCTCGGGATAGGGTACAATGAGCAGTTCTTC
CASSFLGIGYNEQFF
>-|-|TRBV29-1|TRBJ2-2
TGCAGCGTTGAGGGTGCCGCGAACACCGGGGAGCTGTTTTTT
CSVEGAANTGELFF
>-|-|TRBV15|TRBJ2-5
TGTGCCACCAGCAGAGATGGGGGCAATAAGGAGACCCAGTACTTC
CATSRDGGNKETQYF
>-|-|TRBV7-6|TRBJ2-5
TGTGCCAGCAGCTTAGCGCTGGAGACCCAGTACTTC
CASSLALETQYF
>-|-|TRBV19|TRBJ2-1
TGTGCCAGTAGTAGAGGGGGGGAGCAGTTCTTC
CASSRGGEQFF
>-|-|TRBV11-2|TRBJ2-7
TGTGCCAGCAGCTTACAGGGCCCCAGCTCCTACGAGCAGTACTTC
CASSLQGPSSYEQYF
>few|TRBD1|TRBV5-5|TRBJ2-1
TGTGCCAGCAGCTTGGAGGAGACAGGGTATCAGTTCTTC
CASSLEETGYQFF
>-|TRBD2|TRBV6-6|TRBJ2-7
TGTGCCAGCAGTTACGGGCGGGAGGCCTACGAGCAGTACTTC
CASSYGREAYEQYF
>-|-|TRBV5-8|TRBJ1-2
TGTGCCAGTGGATGGGGTGGCTACACCTTC
CASGWGGYTF
>-|TRBD2|TRBV5-5|TRBJ2-5
TGTGCCAGCAGCTTGGCCCCCGGACTAGCGGGGGGGGAGACCCAGTACTTC
CASSLAPGLAGGETQYF
>-|-|TRBV11-1|TRBJ1-1
TGTGCCAGCAGCCCTCCGGGGGCTGTGAGGAACACTGAAGCTTTCTTT
CASSPPGAVRNTEAFF
>medium-sized|TRBD1|TRBV5-1|TRBJ2-1
TGCGCCAGCAGCTTGGGACAGGGAACAGTGCAGTTCTTC
CASSLGQGTVQFF
>-|TRBD2|TRBV2|TRBJ2-3
TGTGCCGGAGTTCAACGGGAGGGCTATACGCAGTATTTT
CAGVQREGYTQYF
>-|-|TRBV18|TRBJ1-1
TGTGCCAGCTCACCGCTAGACAGGAACACTGAAGCTTTCTTT
CASSPLDRNTEAFF
>-|-|TRBV19|TRBJ1-6
TGTGCCAGTAGTACTCAGGGTAACTATAATTCACCCCTCCACTTT
CASSTQGNYNSPLHF
>once|TRBD1|TRBV28|TRBJ1-2
TGTGCCAGCAGGCGACAGGGTCGTGGCTACACCTTC
CASRRQGRGYTF
>-|-|TRBV19|TRBJ1-2
TGTGCCACCTTCATAGGGGACGACCGGTACTATGGCTACACCTTC
CATFIGDDRYYGYTF
>-|-|TRBV6-1|TRBJ1-5
TGTGCCAGCAGTGATGAGGGAATAGCCCAGCATTTT
CASSDEGIAQHF
>once|-|TRBV28|TRBJ1-1
TGTGCCAGCACAGGGAGGAACACTGAAGCTTTCTTT
CASTGRNTEAFF
>-|TRBD1|TRBV7-2|TRBJ2-1
TGTGCCAGCAGCTTAGCGCCGGGACAGCCGACCAATGAGCAGTTCTTC
CASSLAPGQPTNEQFF
>-|TRBD1|TRBV29-1|TRBJ2-1
TGCAGCGTTGAAGAACCACAGACAGGGCATTTAGGTGAGCAGTTCTTC
CSVEEPQTGHLGEQFF
>-|TRBD1|TRBV7-9|TRBJ2-1
TGTGCCAGCGGCTCCGGGACAGGGGCCGGTTTTGAGCAGTTCTTC
CASGSGTGAGFEQFF
>-|-|TRBV19|TRBJ1-3
TGTGCCAGTAGTTTCGAGGGACGAAGAAACACCATATATTTT
CASSFEGRRNTIYF
>-|-|TRBV2|TRBJ1-1
TGTGCCAGCACCGGGACCGGGACGGGCAACACTGAAGCTTTCTTT
CASTGTGTGNTEAFF
>-|-|TRBV4-2|TRBJ2-5
TGTGCCAGCAGCCAAGATGTTGTGGAGACCCAGTACTTC
CASSQDVVETQYF
>-|-|TRBV28|TRBJ1-5
TGTGCCAGCAGTTTATCCCTTCAGCCCCAGCATTTT
CASSLSLQPQHF
>-|TRBD2|TRBV9|TRBJ2-5
TGTGCCAGCAGCGTAGGGAGCGGGGGGGCCCAAGAGACCCAGTACTTC
CASSVGSGGAQETQYF
>-|TRBD2|TRBV5-5|TRBJ2-1
TGTGCCAGCAGCTTGGGACTAGCAGCCAGCTCCTACAATGAGCAGTTCTTC
CASSLGLAASSYNEQFF
>few|-|TRBV7-2|TRBJ1-1
TGTGCCAGCAGCTTAGTGGGTAACACTGAAGCTTTCTTT
CASSLVGNTEAFF
>-|TRBD1|TRBV27|TRBJ1-2
TGTGCCAGCAGTCCGGGACAGGGAGGCTATGGCTACACCTTC
CASSPGQGGYGYTF
>-|-|TRBV5-1|TRBJ2-2
TGCGCCAGCAGCCATCCGGGGACCACCGGGGAGCTGTTTTTT
CASSHPGTTGELFF
>-|-|TRBV28|TRBJ1-1
TGTGCCAGCAGTCCAGATGCGGGGCCGGTCAACACTGAAGCTTTCTTT
CASSPDAGPVNTEAFF
>-|-|TRBV5-5|TRBJ1-2
TGTGCCAGCAGCTTAGTAGGGACATCAGCTAACTATGGCTACACCTTC
CASSLVGTSANYGYTF
>-|-|TRBV6-6|TRBJ1-2
TGTGCCAGCAGTTACGATCCGGGCTATGGCTACACCTTC
CASSYDPGYGYTF
>-|-|TRBV5-1|TRBJ2-1
TGCGCCAGCAGCCTAGACAGAAACAATGAGCAGTTCTTC
CASSLDRNNEQFF